Shown below are 28 T cell receptor beta chains from a single sample sequenced in a study of beta chain features in type 1 diabetes. The whole isolated RNA underwent reverse transcription, so sequencing captured expressed TCRB transcripts. The data were produced by immunoSEQ multiplex PCR, yet TCRdb's version contains in-frame clones alone and is incomplete. This table has about 260,000 clones, roughly two thirds appearing once. Sample: naive CD4+ T cells from blood. These receptors came from a man aged 30-40 years in good health.

The chain employs TRBV14 and TRBJ2-2, with D unresolved. Germline CDR1 is SGHDN and CDR2 is FVKESK. This CDR3 has 15 amino acids. Trimming took off 1 base at V and 5 bases at J, with 11 bases between the two ends. The CDR3 is CASSQVSRPTGELFF. CDR3 nucleotides: TGTGCCAGCAGCCAAGTGAGCAGACCAACCGGGGAGCTGTTTTTT.

This clone was recorded a few times. The chain links TRBV11-2 to TRBJ2-1; possibly TRBD1 for D (7 bases). The CDR3 has 14 residues. Trimming took off 1 base at V and 6 bases at J, with 10 bases between the two ends. Germline CDR1 is SGHAT and CDR2 is FQNNGV. The CDR3 DNA reads as TGTGCCAGCAGCTTAGGCAGGGGGGCCAATGAGCAGTTCTTC. This sequence encodes CASSLGRGANEQFF.

The genes are TRBV25-1 and TRBJ1-5; D uncertain. Trimming shortened V by 1 base and J by 1 base, and 5 bases separated the two germline ends. This CDR3 is 14 amino acids long. Germline V gene sequence: CDR1 MGHDK, CDR2 SYGVNS. In DNA form, the CDR3 reads TGTGCCAGCAGTGAATCGGCGAGCAATCAGCCCCAGCATTTT. Protein sequence: CASSESASNQPQHF.

The chain is built from TRBV30 and TRBJ2-3, with 8 bases aligning to TRBD2. The V gene's germline CDR1 is GTSNPN and CDR2 SVGIG (reference sequence). The CDR3 length is 11 residues. Trimming removed 4 bases from V and 13 bases from J; junction bases left unmatched: 7. The CDR3 DNA is TGTGCCTGGAAAGGCGGGGGGCTTAAGTATTTT. It yields the protein CAWKGGGLKYF.

The chain combines TRBV7-2 with TRBJ2-7; TRBD2 aligns across 9 bases. The CDR3 contains 13 residues. After removal of 8 bases from V and 2 bases from J, the junction contained 4 bases not matched to a gene. Germline CDR1 and CDR2: SGHTA and FQGNSA. CDR3 sequence: CASRPSGTYEQYF. The CDR3 DNA reads as TGTGCCAGCCGTCCTAGCGGGACCTACGAGCAGTACTTC.

This sequence joins TRBV18 and TRBJ2-7; D is perhaps TRBD1 (6 bases). The CDR3 totals 13 residues. Germline V gene sequence: CDR1 KGHSH, CDR2 LQKENI. V was trimmed by 5 bases and J by 3 bases, leaving 11 bases between them. CDR3 residues: CASSRDTNYEQYF. CDR3 nucleotides: TGTGCCAGCTCAAGGGACACCAACTACGAGCAGTACTTC.

V is TRBV15 and J is TRBJ2-7; D ambiguous. There are 18 residues in the CDR3. Germline-derived CDR1 and CDR2 are LNHNV and YYDKDF (reference sequence). Trimming took 0 bases from V and 2 from J, leaving 20 bases between them. The CDR3 loop is CATSRDKWPERRTYEQYF. The CDR3 DNA reads as TGTGCCACCAGCAGAGATAAGTGGCCGGAGCGCCGGACCTACGAGCAGTACTTC.

The V call is TRBV29-1, the J call TRBJ2-1, with D possibly TRBD2 on 7 matching bases. From germline, CDR1 is SQVTM and CDR2 ANQGSEA. The CDR3 spans 15 residues. Deletions cut 6 bases from V and 6 bases from J, with 21 bases between. The CDR3 protein is CSVKGGEGRINEQFF. CDR3 nucleotides: TGCAGCGTAAAAGGGGGGGAGGGCCGTATCAATGAGCAGTTCTTC.

The table lists this clone with a count of one. The J gene is TRBJ2-3, the V gene TRBV7-2; no firm D call. Germline assignment: CDR1 SGHTA and CDR2 FQGNSA. The CDR3 is 12 amino acids. Trimming left V 3 bases short and J 4 bases short, with 5 bases between. The CDR3 sequence is CASSLMPDTQYF. DNA of the CDR3: TGTGCCAGCAGCTTGATGCCAGATACGCAGTATTTT.

The V and J genes are TRBV9 and TRBJ2-2, with D unclear. CDR1 is SGDLS, CDR2 YYNGEE, per germline. This CDR3 region has 15 residues. The germline V and J ends were trimmed by 6 bases and 0 bases, with 12 bases remaining between them. The CDR3 protein is CASNPGTTNTGELFF. The CDR3 DNA reads as TGTGCCAGCAATCCAGGCACCACGAACACCGGGGAGCTGTTTTTT.

CDR3 nucleotides: TGTGCCAGCAGCTTAACCACAGGGGCAGATACGCAGTATTTT. Translated, it gives CASSLTTGADTQYF. The gene calls are TRBV7-9 and TRBJ2-3; 7 bases are shared with TRBD1. Germline lookup yields CDR1 SEHNR and CDR2 FQNEAQ (reference sequence). The trim removed 2 bases at V and 4 bases at J, leaving 3 bases unmatched. The CDR3 sequence is 14 residues long. Drawing the rest from reference TRBV7-9 and TRBJ2-3, the complete variable domain is DTGVSQNPRHKITKRGQNVTFRCDPISEHNRLYWYRQTLGQGPEFLTYFQNEAQLEKSRLLSDRFSAERPKGSFSTLEIQRTEQGDSAMYLCASSLTTGADTQYFGPGTRLTVL.

A single count supports this clone. The germline gene is not matched at one end of the junction; a read error may be the cause. The chain has TRBV5-1 and TRBJ2-5; D is unresolved. The germline V gene encodes CDR1 SGHRS and CDR2 YFSETQ. The CDR3 sequence is 11 residues long. CDR3 DNA: TGCGCCAGCAGATTGGGAGAGACCCAGTACTTC. It yields the protein CASRLGETQYF.

The rearrangement joins TRBV6-5 to TRBJ2-1; D gene uncertain. The CDR3 covers 14 residues. Between the trimmed V and J ends, which lost 2 bases and 7 bases, there was a span of 12 bases. Germline loops: CDR1 MNHEY, CDR2 SVGAGI. The CDR3 DNA reads as TGTGCCAGCAGTTACGGTAAAGGACGGAATGAGCAGTTCTTC. Translating it yields CASSYGKGRNEQFF.

CDR3 bases: TGTGCCAGCAGTGAACTAGCCCTAAATGAGCAGTTCTTC. Protein: CASSELALNEQFF. The chain employs TRBV2 and TRBJ2-1; maybe TRBD2 (5 bases). The CDR3 length is 13 residues. The V gene lost 2 bases and the J gene lost 7 bases, with 9 bases spanning the gap. Per the germline V gene, CDR1 is SNHLY and CDR2 is FYNNEI.

The chain combines TRBV30 with TRBJ1-5; tentatively, D is TRBD1 (6 bases). Trimming removed 0 bases at V and 6 bases at J, with 15 bases between. The CDR3 loop spans 15 amino acids. From germline, CDR1 is GTSNPN and CDR2 SVGIG (reference sequence). CDR3 amino acids: CAWSVGTQGSQPQHF. The CDR3 nucleotides are TGTGCCTGGAGTGTAGGAACGCAGGGGAGTCAGCCCCAGCATTTT.

This chain uses TRBV18 with TRBJ2-6; possible D gene TRBD1, 7 bases. This CDR3 region has 15 residues. Germline loops: CDR1 KGHSH, CDR2 LQKENI. The germline V and J ends were trimmed by 6 bases and 2 bases, with 11 bases remaining between them. This CDR3 reads CASSRDSPGANVLTF. The CDR3, as DNA: TGTGCCAGCTCGCGGGACAGCCCTGGGGCCAACGTCCTGACTTTC.

The gene calls are TRBV7-2 and TRBJ2-1; 7 bases are shared with TRBD1. Germline values: CDR1 SGHTA, CDR2 FQGNSA. Trimming at V came to 6 bases and at J to 3 bases, leaving 5 bases not matched to a gene. The CDR3 is 14 amino acids. The CDR3 DNA reads TGTGCCAGCAGTTACAGGGGAAACTACAATGAGCAGTTCTTC. It encodes CASSYRGNYNEQFF. The full variable domain, completed using reference TRBV7-2 and TRBJ2-1, is GAGVSQSPSNKVTEKGKDVELRCDPISGHTALYWYRQSLGQGLEFLIYFQGNSAPDKSGLPSDRFSAERTGGSVSTLTIQRTQQEDSAVYLCASSYRGNYNEQFFGPGTRLTVL.

V and J are TRBV29-1 and TRBJ1-1; D is ambiguous. CDR3 length equals 14 residues. The V gene lost 1 base and the J gene lost 3 bases, with 12 bases spanning the gap. Per the germline V gene, CDR1 is SQVTM and CDR2 is ANQGSEA. The CDR3 is CSVEARGFYTEAFF. The CDR3 DNA reads as TGCAGCGTTGAAGCACGAGGGTTCTACACTGAAGCTTTCTTT.

V and J are TRBV5-4 and TRBJ2-3; 15 bases map to TRBD2. CDR3 length: 17 residues. Germline assignment: CDR1 SGHNT and CDR2 YYREEE (reference sequence). V trimming: 3 bases; J trimming: 6 bases; junction bases outside the gene matches: 8. CDR3 in DNA: TGTGCCAGCAGCTCCAGGACTAGCGGGAGGGCCGTGGATACGCAGTATTTT. It is translated as CASSSRTSGRAVDTQYF.

The V and J genes are TRBV11-2 and TRBJ2-3, with 8 bases matching TRBD2. Germline assignment: CDR1 SGHAT and CDR2 FQNNGV. With V trimmed by 2 bases and J by 6 bases, 7 bases remained unmatched. This CDR3 has 15 amino acids. Here the CDR3 DNA reads TGTGCCAGCAGCTTACGGGGGGGGCCATGGGATACGCAGTATTTT. Translation: CASSLRGGPWDTQYF.

The chain uses TRBV9 and TRBJ2-3, with 11 bases aligning to TRBD2. The CDR3 is made up of 17 amino acids. The J segment lost 3 bases and the V segment lost 2 bases, leaving 8 bases of the junction unmatched. Germline V lookup: CDR1 SGDLS, CDR2 YYNGEE. CDR3 region: CASSVRIAGGPTDTQYF. The CDR3 region has the DNA TGTGCCAGCAGCGTTCGTATAGCGGGAGGGCCTACAGATACGCAGTATTTT.

J is TRBJ1-6 and V is TRBV7-4; D is unclear. Germline V lookup: CDR1 SGHVT, CDR2 SQSDAQ. Between the trimmed V and J ends, which lost 3 bases and 7 bases, there was a span of 13 bases. This CDR3 is built from 15 residues. This CDR3 reads CASSLDVPHNSPLHF. CDR3 DNA: TGTGCCAGCAGCTTGGATGTCCCCCACAATTCACCCCTCCACTTT.

V is TRBV30 and J is TRBJ2-7; TRBD1 matches 7 bases. Unmatched junction bases numbered 4, after V lost 2 bases and J lost 6 bases. CDR3 size: 12 residues. The germline V gene has CDR1 GTSNPN and CDR2 SVGIG (reference sequence). CDR3 nucleotides: TGTGCCTGGAGTAGACAGGGTCTCGAGCAGTACTTC. Its translation is CAWSRQGLEQYF.

This chain connects TRBV15 to TRBJ2-2, with D hard to call. The CDR3 totals 13 residues. Trimming took 1 base from V and 5 from J, leaving 5 bases between them. The germline V gene has CDR1 LNHNV and CDR2 YYDKDF (reference sequence). This CDR3 is CATSRVMTGELFF. The CDR3 DNA is TGTGCCACCAGCAGAGTGATGACCGGGGAGCTGTTTTTT.

The CDR3: CSVARLRGQGYTF. CDR3 bases: TGCAGCGTCGCACGGCTCAGGGGGCAAGGCTACACCTTC. V and J are TRBV29-1 and TRBJ1-2, with 8 bases identical to TRBD1. CDR1 and CDR2 (germline): SQVTM, ANQGSEA. The CDR3 spans 13 residues. Trimming cost V 6 bases and J 8 bases; bases outside gene matches: 11.

Only one count was recorded for this clone. The chain uses TRBV19 and TRBJ2-3; maybe TRBD2 (5 bases). Trimming removed 5 bases at V and 4 bases at J, with 13 bases between. The length of the CDR3 is 14 residues. Germline V CDR1 and CDR2: LNHDA, SQIVND (reference sequence). CDR3 sequence: CASSQSSGADTQYF. DNA of the CDR3: TGTGCCAGTAGTCAGAGCTCCGGGGCAGATACGCAGTATTTT.

The chain employs TRBV9 and TRBJ2-1; 7 bases align to TRBD1. This CDR3 is 15 amino acids long. The V gene end was trimmed by 0 bases and the J gene end by 8 bases; junction bases not matched to a gene: 8. Per the germline V gene, CDR1 is SGDLS and CDR2 is YYNGEE. CDR3 in amino acids: CASSVAPQGEYEQFF. DNA for the CDR3: TGTGCCAGCAGCGTAGCCCCCCAGGGGGAATATGAGCAGTTCTTC.

The chain couples TRBV29-1 to TRBJ2-3, with 9 nucleotides matching TRBD2. Germline trimming cut 6 bases from V and 0 bases from J; bases unmatched to any gene: 4. Germline V gene lookup returns CDR1 SQVTM and CDR2 ANQGSEA. The CDR3 length is 14 residues. DNA for the CDR3: TGCAGCGTGGGCGGGAGGGGAAGCACAGATACGCAGTATTTT. This translates into CSVGGRGSTDTQYF.